This T cell receptor (beta chain) was found in a study of OX40 agonist ivuxolimab in advanced cancers. The V gene's germline CDR1 is SEHNR and CDR2 FQNEAQ (reference sequence). The CDR3 sequence is 17 residues long. V lost 0 bases and J lost 4; bases outside the gene matches: 11. Sequencing was performed with immunoSEQ multiplex PCR; in TCRdb, only in-frame clones are kept and a portion is missing. This repertoire shows 25,000 to 35,000 clones, roughly 86% found once; its top ten account for roughly 27%. The J gene is TRBJ2-5, the V gene TRBV7-9; TRBD2 agrees at 7 bases. The source material was CD4+ or CD8+ T cells sorted from blood, sampled in a trial of the OX40 agonist ivuxolimab. The TCR comes from an adult with an advanced solid tumor such as melanoma, head and neck, liver or kidney cancer. The CDR3 nucleotides are TGTGCCAGCAGCTTAGCCTGGGAGGGTTTAATATTAGAGACCCAGTACTTC. Its translation is CASSLAWEGLILETQYF.